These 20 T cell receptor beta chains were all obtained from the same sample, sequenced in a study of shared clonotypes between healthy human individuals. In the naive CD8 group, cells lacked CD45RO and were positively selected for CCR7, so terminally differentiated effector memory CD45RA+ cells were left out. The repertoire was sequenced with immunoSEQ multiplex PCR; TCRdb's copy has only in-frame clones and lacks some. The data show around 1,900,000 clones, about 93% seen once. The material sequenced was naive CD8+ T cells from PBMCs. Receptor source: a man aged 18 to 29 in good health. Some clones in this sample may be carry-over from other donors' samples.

The chain's CDR3 is CAAWGDSSYEQYF. The DNA for the CDR3 is TGTGCCGCCTGGGGTGACAGCTCCTACGAGCAGTACTTC. This chain links TRBV2 with TRBJ2-7; D possibly corresponds to TRBD1 (5 bases). Germline V gene data show CDR1 as SNHLY and CDR2 as FYNNEI. Trimming cost V 11 bases and J 0 bases, with 14 bases left between them. This CDR3 is built from 13 residues.

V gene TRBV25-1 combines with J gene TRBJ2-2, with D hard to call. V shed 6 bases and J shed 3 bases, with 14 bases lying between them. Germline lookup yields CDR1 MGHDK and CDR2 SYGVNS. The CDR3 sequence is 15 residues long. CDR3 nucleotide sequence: TGTGCCAGCAGGGGTACAGAAGAACACACCGGGGAGCTGTTTTTT. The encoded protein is CASRGTEEHTGELFF. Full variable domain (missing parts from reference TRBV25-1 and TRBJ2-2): EADIYQTPRYLVIGTGKKITLECSQTMGHDKMYWYQQDPGMELHLIHYSYGVNSTEKGDLSSESTVSRIRTEHFPLTLESARPSHTSQYLCASRGTEEHTGELFFGEGSRLTVL.

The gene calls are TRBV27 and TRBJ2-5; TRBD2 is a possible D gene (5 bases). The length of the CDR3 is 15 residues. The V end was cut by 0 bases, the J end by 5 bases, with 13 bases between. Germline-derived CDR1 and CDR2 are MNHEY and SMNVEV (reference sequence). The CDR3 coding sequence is TGTGCCAGCAGTTTATCCGACGGGCGGGCGGAGACCCAGTACTTC. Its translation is CASSLSDGRAETQYF.

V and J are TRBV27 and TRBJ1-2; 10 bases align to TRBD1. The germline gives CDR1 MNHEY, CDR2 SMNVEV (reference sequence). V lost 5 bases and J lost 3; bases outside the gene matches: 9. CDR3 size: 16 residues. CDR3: CASSPVRGQGHYGYTF. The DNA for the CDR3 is TGTGCCAGCAGTCCGGTTAGGGGACAGGGGCACTATGGCTACACCTTC.

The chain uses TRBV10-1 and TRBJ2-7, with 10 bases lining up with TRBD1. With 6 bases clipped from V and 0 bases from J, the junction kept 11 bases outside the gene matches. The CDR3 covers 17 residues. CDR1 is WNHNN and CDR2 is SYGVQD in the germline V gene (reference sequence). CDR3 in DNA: TGCGCCAGCAGACCCGTCGGACAGGGGGAAAGCTCCTACGAGCAGTACTTC. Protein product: CASRPVGQGESSYEQYF.

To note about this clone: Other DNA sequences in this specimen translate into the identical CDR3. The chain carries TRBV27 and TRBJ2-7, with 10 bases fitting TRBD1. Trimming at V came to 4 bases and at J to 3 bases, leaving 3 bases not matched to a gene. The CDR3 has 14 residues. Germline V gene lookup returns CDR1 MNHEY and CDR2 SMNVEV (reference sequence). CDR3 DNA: TGTGCCAGCAGTTGGGGACAGGGGTACTACGAGCAGTACTTC. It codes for CASSWGQGYYEQYF.

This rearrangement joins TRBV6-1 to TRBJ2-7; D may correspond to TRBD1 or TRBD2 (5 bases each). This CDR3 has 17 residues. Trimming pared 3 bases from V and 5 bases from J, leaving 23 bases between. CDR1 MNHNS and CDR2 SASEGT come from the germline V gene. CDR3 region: CASSDFDGAPGPNEQYF. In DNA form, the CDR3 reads TGTGCCAGCAGTGATTTCGACGGGGCCCCGGGTCCCAACGAGCAGTACTTC.

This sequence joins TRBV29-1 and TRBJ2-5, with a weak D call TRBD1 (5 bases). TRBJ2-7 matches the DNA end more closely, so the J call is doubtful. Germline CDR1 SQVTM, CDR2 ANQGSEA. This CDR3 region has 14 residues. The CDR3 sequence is CSVGSGRAFYEQYF. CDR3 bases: TGCAGCGTTGGTTCGGGCAGGGCTTTCTACGAGCAGTACTTC.

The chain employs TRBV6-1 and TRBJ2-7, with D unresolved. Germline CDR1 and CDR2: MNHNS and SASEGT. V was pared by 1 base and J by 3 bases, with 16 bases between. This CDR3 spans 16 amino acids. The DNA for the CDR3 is TGTGCCAGCAGTGAAGTCGGACCACCCCTCCTCTACGAGCAGTACTTC. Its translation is CASSEVGPPLLYEQYF.

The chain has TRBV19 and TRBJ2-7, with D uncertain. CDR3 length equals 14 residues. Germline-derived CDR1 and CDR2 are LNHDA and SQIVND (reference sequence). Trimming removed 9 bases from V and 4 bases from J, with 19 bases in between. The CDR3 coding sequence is TGTGCCAGGCCCCCCCGGAGAGGTGCGTACGAGCAGTACTTC. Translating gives CARPPRRGAYEQYF.

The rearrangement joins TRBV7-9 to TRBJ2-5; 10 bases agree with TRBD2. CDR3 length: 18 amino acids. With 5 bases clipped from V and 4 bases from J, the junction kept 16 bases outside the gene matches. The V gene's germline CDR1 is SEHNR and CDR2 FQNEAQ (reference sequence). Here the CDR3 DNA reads TGTGCCAGCAGCCCACGAGGGCAGAGCGGGAGGGAGGTAGAGACCCAGTACTTC. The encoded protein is CASSPRGQSGREVETQYF.

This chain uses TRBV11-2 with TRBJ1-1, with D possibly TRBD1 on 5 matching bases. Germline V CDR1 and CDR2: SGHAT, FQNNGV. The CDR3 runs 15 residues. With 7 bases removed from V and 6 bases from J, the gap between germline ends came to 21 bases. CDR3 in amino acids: CASNLSPASGSEAFF. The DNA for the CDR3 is TGTGCCAGCAACCTTTCCCCCGCTTCAGGGTCTGAAGCTTTCTTT.

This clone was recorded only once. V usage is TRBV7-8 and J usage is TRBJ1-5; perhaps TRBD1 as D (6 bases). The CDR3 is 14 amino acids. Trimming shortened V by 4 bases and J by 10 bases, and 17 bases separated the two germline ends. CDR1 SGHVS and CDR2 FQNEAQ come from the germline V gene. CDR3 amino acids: CASSSLDSPRPQHF. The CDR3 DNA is TGTGCCAGCAGCTCCCTGGACAGCCCGCGTCCCCAGCATTTT.

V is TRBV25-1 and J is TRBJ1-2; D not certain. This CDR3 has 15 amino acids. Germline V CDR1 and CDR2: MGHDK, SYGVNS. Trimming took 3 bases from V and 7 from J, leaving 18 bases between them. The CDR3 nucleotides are TGTGCCAGCAGTGACTACGGTCTGTTAGCCGGTGGCTACACCTTC. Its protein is CASSDYGLLAGGYTF.

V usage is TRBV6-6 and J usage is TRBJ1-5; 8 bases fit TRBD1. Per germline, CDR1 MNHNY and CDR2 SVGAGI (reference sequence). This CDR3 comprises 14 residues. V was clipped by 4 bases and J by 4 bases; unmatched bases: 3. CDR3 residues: CASSWTGRNQPQHF. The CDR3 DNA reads TGTGCCAGCAGTTGGACAGGGAGGAATCAGCCCCAGCATTTT.

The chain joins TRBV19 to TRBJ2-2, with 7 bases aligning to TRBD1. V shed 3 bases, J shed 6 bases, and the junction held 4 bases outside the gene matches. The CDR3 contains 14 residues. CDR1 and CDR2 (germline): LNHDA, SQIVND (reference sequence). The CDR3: CASSILQGAGELFF. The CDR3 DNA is TGTGCCAGTAGTATCCTCCAGGGGGCCGGGGAGCTGTTTTTT.

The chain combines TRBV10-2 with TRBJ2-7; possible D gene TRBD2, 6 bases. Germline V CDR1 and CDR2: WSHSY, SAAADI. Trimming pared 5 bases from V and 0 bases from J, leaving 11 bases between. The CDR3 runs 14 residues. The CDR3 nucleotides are TGCGCCAGCAGTCGGAGGGCAAGCTCCTACGAGCAGTACTTC. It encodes CASSRRASSYEQYF.

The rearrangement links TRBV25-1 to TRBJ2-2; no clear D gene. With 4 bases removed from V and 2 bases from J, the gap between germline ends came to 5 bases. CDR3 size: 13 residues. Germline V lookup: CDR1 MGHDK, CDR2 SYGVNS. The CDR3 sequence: CASSGGNTGELFF. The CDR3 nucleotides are TGTGCCAGCAGTGGGGGAAACACCGGGGAGCTGTTTTTT.

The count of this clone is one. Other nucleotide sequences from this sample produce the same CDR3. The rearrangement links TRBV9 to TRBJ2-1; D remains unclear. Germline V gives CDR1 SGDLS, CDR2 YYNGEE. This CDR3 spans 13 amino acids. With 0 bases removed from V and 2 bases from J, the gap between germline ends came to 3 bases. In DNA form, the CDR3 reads TGTGCCAGCAGCGTAGGCACCTACAATGAGCAGTTCTTC. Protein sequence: CASSVGTYNEQFF.

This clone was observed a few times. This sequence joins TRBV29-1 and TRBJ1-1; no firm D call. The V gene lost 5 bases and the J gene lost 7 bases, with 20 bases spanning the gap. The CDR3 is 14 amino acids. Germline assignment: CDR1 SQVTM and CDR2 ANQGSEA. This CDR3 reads CSVSLPTHLVEAFF. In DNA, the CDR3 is TGCAGCGTTTCTTTACCAACCCATTTGGTTGAAGCTTTCTTT.